This T cell receptor (beta chain) was sequenced during a study of blood T cell repertoires in COVID-19. With V trimmed by 4 bases and J by 6 bases, 14 bases remained unmatched. Germline CDR1 and CDR2: SGHRS and YFSETQ. The CDR3 is 17 amino acids. Resolution of symptoms, clearance, or two negative PCRs was present in recovered Cohort 3 donors. The method was immunoSEQ multiplex PCR; TCRdb's version includes in-frame clones alone and lacks a portion of them. The table lists some 300,000 clones, around 92% of them singletons, with roughly a tenth in the top ten. Sequencing was carried out using PBMCs or T cells enriched from blood (not recorded which). This sequence joins TRBV5-1 and TRBJ2-2, with 8 bases matching TRBD1. This clonotype was obtained from a woman younger than 45 who had recovered from COVID-19. The chain's CDR3 is CASSIPGQGARAGELFF. The CDR3 DNA is TGCGCCAGCAGCATACCGGGGCAGGGGGCGAGGGCCGGGGAGCTGTTTTTT.